The clone carrying this T cell receptor (beta chain) was counted at least ten times. Its antigen is unidentified. V dropped 4 bases and J dropped 5 bases, with 12 bases sitting between them. CDR1 and CDR2 from the germline V gene are SEHNR and FQNEAQ (reference sequence). The CDR3 runs to 13 residues. After constant-region reverse-primer amplification, full-length variable regions underwent semi-nested PCR with Nested Universal Primer A. TCRdb independently ran MiXCR on the 5' RACE reads; one entry per CDR3 protein. The sample includes under 60,000 distinct CDR3 sequences, about 28% of them seen just once. Study-level points and caveats: Whole repertoires were not studied in the larger cohort, only one V-J beta rearrangement.

The clonotype comes from a female donor with breast cancer. Material for sequencing was naive CD4+ T cells sorted from blood. This sample's subset: naive CD4+ T cells, CD4+CD45RA+CD25-. The chain has TRBV7-9 and TRBJ2-7; D is perhaps TRBD1 or TRBD2 (5 bases each). The CDR3 loop reads CASSSSGTNEQYF. CDR3 bases: TGTGCCAGCAGCTCATCAGGGACGAACGAGCAGTACTTC.